This T cell receptor (beta chain) was identified in a study of identical twins. Comment on this clonotype: Its antigen is unknown. One junction end disagrees with the germline gene, perhaps due to a read error.

All donors comprised healthy Caucasians. Study-wide points: In monozygotic twins, models underestimated the sharing of out-of-frame TCR alpha. While abundant cord blood beta clonotypes carried fewer insertions, memory repertoires showed no such pattern.

Carrying unique molecular identifiers, the cDNA also gained a universal primer site through template switching. MiXCR, run by TCRdb on the 5' RACE reads, gives a single entry per CDR3 protein. Among 1.5 million to 2 million distinct CDR3 sequences listed, less than 40% were seen once. This CDR3 has 17 amino acids. CDR1 is SGHRS, CDR2 YFSETQ, per germline. The origin of this receptor is a newborn girl in good health. Sequences were obtained from cord blood. The rearrangement joins TRBV5-1 to TRBJ1-4; D may be TRBD1 (5 bases). The CDR3 protein is CAGSPGRMTAANEKLFF. The CDR3 DNA follows: TGCGCCGGCAGCCCGGGAAGAATGACAGCTGCTAATGAAAAACTGTTTTTT.